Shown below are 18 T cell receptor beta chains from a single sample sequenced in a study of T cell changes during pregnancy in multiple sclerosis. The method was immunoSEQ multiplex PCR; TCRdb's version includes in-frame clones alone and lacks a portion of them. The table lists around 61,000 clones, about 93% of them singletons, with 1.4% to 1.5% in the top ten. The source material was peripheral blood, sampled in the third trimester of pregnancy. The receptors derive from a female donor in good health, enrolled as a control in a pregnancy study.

The CDR3: CASSFSGASTDTQYF. CDR3 DNA sequence: TGTGCCAGCAGCTTTAGCGGGGCTAGCACAGATACGCAGTATTTT. The chain is built from TRBV7-2 and TRBJ2-3; 8 bases are a match to TRBD2. CDR1 is SGHTA and CDR2 is FQGNSA in the germline V gene. CDR3 length: 15 amino acids. Trimming took 3 bases from V and 0 from J; bases not matched to a gene: 2. The whole variable domain, remainder taken from reference TRBV7-2 and TRBJ2-3, is GAGVSQSPSNKVTEKGKDVELRCDPISGHTALYWYRQSLGQGLEFLIYFQGNSAPDKSGLPSDRFSAERTGGSVSTLTIQRTQQEDSAVYLCASSFSGASTDTQYFGPGTRLTVL.

This chain's CDR3 is CASSPGNAGASAEAFF. The CDR3 nucleotides read TGCGCCAGCAGCCCCGGTAACGCGGGGGCCTCCGCTGAAGCTTTCTTT. The genes are TRBV5-1 and TRBJ1-1; D might be TRBD1 (6 bases). Trimming took off 4 bases at V and 6 bases at J, with 22 bases between the two ends. CDR1 and CDR2 (germline): SGHRS, YFSETQ. The CDR3 covers 16 residues.

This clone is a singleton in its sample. In DNA form, the CDR3 reads TGTGCCAGCAGTCGACAGACCCAAGAGACCCAGTACTTC. Translation: CASSRQTQETQYF. The chain has TRBV6-1 and TRBJ2-5, with D perhaps TRBD1 (5 bases). In germline, CDR1 is MNHNS, CDR2 SASEGT. V lost 5 bases and J 1 base, leaving 8 bases between the germline ends. The CDR3 totals 13 residues.

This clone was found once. CDR3 DNA sequence: TGTGCCAGCAGCGTAGCTTGGGGGGCAGATACGCAGTATTTT. It codes for CASSVAWGADTQYF. The genes are TRBV9 and TRBJ2-3; D perhaps matches TRBD2 (6 bases). Germline CDR1 reads SGDLS; CDR2 reads YYNGEE. Trimming removed 0 bases from V and 4 bases from J, with 9 bases in between. There are 14 residues in the CDR3. The full variable domain, rest sourced from reference TRBV9 and TRBJ2-3, is DSGVTQTPKHLITATGQRVTLRCSPRSGDLSVYWYQQSLDQGLQFLIQYYNGEERAKGNILERFSAQQFPDLHSELNLSSLELGDSALYFCASSVAWGADTQYFGPGTRLTVL.

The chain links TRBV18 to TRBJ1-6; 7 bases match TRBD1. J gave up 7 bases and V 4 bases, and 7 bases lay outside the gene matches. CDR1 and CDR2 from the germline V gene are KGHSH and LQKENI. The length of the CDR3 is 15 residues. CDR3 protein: CASSQETGQNSPLHF. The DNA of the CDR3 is TGTGCCAGCTCACAGGAGACAGGGCAGAATTCACCCCTCCACTTT.

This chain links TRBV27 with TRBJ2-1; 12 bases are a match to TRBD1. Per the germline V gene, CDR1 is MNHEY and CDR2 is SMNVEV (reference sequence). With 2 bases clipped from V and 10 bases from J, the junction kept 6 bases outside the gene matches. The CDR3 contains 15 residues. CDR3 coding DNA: TGTGCCAGCAGTTTAAGGGACAGGGGGCGAGGAGAGCAGTTCTTC. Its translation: CASSLRDRGRGEQFF.

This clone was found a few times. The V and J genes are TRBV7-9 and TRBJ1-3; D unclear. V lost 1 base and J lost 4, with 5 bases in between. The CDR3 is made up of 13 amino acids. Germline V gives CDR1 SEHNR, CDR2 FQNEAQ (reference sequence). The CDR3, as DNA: TGTGCCAGCAGCTTAGGTCAGGGAAACACCATATATTTT. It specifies CASSLGQGNTIYF.

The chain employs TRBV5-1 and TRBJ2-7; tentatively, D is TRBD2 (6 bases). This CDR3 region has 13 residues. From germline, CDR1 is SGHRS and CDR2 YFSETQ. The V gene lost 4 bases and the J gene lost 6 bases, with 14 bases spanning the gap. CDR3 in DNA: TGCGCCAGCAGCGTGACTAGGTCGGGCGAGCAGTACTTC. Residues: CASSVTRSGEQYF. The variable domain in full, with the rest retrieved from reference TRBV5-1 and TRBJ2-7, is KAGVTQTPRYLIKTRGQQVTLSCSPISGHRSVSWYQQTPGQGLQFLFEYFSETQRNKGNFPGRFSGRQFSNSRSEMNVSTLELGDSALYLCASSVTRSGEQYFGPGTRLTVT.

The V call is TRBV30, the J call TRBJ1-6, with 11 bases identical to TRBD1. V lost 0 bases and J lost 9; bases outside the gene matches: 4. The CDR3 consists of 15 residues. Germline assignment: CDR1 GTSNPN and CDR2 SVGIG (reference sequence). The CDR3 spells CAWSVSGQGVSPLHF. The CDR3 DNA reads TGTGCCTGGAGTGTGTCGGGACAGGGGGTTTCACCCCTCCACTTT.

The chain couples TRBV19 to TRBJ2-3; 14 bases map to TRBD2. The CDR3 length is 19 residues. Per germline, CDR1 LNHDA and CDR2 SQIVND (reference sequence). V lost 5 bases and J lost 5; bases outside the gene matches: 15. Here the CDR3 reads CASSGYGTSGGGRGDTQYF. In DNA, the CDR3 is TGTGCCAGTAGTGGATACGGGACTAGCGGGGGAGGCAGGGGAGATACGCAGTATTTT.

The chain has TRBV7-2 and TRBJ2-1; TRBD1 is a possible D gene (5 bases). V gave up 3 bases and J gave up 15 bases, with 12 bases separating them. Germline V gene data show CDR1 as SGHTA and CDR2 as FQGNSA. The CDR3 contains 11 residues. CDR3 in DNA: TGTGCCAGCAGCTTGACAGACCAGCCGTTCTTC. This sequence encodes CASSLTDQPFF.

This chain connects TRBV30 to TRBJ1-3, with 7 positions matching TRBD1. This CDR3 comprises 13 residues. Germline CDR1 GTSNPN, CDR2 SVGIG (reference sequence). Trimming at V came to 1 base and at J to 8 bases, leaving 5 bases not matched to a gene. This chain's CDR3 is CAWSAGTADTIYF. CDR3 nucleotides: TGTGCCTGGAGTGCCGGGACAGCTGACACCATATATTTT.

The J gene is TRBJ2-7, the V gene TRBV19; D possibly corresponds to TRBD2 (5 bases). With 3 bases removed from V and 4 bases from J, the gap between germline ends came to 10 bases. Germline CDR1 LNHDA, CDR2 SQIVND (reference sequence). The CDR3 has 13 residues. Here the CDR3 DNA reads TGTGCCAGTAGTATCGGGGATGGGTACGAGCAGTACTTC. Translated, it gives CASSIGDGYEQYF.

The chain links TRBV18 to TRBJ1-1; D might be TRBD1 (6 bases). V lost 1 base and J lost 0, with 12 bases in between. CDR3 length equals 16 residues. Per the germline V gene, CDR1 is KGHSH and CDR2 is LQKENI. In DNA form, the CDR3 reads TGTGCCAGCTCACCACGGCAGGGGTACATGAACACTGAAGCTTTCTTT. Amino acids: CASSPRQGYMNTEAFF.

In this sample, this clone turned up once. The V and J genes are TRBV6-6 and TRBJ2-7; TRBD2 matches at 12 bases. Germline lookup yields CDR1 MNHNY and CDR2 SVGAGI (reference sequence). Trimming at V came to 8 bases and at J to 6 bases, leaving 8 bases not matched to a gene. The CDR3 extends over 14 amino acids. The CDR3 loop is CASAGLAGGPEQYF. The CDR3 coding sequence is TGTGCCAGCGCCGGGCTAGCGGGGGGGCCCGAGCAGTACTTC.

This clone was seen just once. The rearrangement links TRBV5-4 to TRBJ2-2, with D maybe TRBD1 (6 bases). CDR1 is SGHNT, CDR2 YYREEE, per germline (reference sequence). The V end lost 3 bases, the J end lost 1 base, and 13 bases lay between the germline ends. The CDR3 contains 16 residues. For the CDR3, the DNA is TGTGCCAGCAGCTCGATGGACAGAAGGAACACCGGGGAGCTGTTTTTT. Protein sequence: CASSSMDRRNTGELFF. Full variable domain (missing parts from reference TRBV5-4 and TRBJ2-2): ETGVTQSPTHLIKTRGQQVTLRCSSQSGHNTVSWYQQALGQGPQFIFQYYREEENGRGNFPPRFSGLQFPNYSSELNVNALELDDSALYLCASSSMDRRNTGELFFGEGSRLTVL.

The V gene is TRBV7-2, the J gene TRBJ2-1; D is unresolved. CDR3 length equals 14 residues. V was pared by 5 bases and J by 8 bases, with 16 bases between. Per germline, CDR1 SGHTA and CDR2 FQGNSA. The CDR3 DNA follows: TGTGCCAGCAGCGGCCGGCGGCCGCCGGATGAGCAGTTCTTC. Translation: CASSGRRPPDEQFF.

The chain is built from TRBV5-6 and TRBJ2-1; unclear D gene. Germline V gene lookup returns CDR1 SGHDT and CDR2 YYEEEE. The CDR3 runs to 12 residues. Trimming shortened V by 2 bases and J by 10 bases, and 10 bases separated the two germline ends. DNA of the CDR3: TGTGCCAGCAGCTTCACAGAAAAAGAGCAGTTCTTC. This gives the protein CASSFTEKEQFF.